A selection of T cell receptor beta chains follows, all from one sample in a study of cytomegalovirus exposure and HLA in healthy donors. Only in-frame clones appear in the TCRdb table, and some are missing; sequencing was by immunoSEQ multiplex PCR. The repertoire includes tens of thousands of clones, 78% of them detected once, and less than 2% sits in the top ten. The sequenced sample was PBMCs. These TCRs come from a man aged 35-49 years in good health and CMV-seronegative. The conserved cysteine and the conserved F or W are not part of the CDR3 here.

cdr3_aa: ASSFDRTGGRSEAF
v_call: TRBV5-1

cdr3_aa: ASSIDRASYNEQF
v_call: TRBV7-3

cdr3_aa: ASRSGQISYEQY
v_call: TRBV28

cdr3_aa: ASSLLLDKASYEQY
v_call: TRBV21-1

cdr3_aa: ASSSSSGRLTYEQY
v_call: TRBV7-2

cdr3_aa: ASSDPAVTDTQY
v_call: TRBV25-1

cdr3_aa: ASRDRVAETQY
v_call: TRBV5-4

cdr3_aa: ASSYKGGTGYEQY
v_call: TRBV6-5

cdr3_aa: ASSYDRKQYGYT
v_call: TRBV6-5

cdr3_aa: ASRPGEAGANVLT
v_call: TRBV6-5

cdr3_aa: ASSLAWDRGNEKLF
v_call: TRBV5-1

cdr3_aa: ASSPRMWSGGKLF
v_call: TRBV7-3

cdr3_aa: SSSLRQSSYEQY
v_call: TRBV7-9

cdr3_aa: ASSHLLAAVSYNEQF
v_call: TRBV5-1

cdr3_aa: ASRVGTSGYNEQF
v_call: TRBV27

cdr3_aa: ASSSRRTGRTEAF
v_call: TRBV6-5

cdr3_aa: ASNRGQQPQH
v_call: TRBV19

cdr3_aa: ASSASRGPGGEKLF
v_call: TRBV21-1

cdr3_aa: ASSQDQQGRLHYGYT
v_call: TRBV4-2

cdr3_aa: ASSEALSGENGYT
v_call: TRBV2

cdr3_aa: ASREDGTYEQY
v_call: TRBV2

cdr3_aa: ATHSGRITDTQY
v_call: TRBV19

cdr3_aa: SVGYRGNEKLF
v_call: TRBV29-1

cdr3_aa: ASTGWTTPSTDTQY
v_call: TRBV28

cdr3_aa: ASSVAPSRGRINEQF
v_call: TRBV9

cdr3_aa: ASSSEQGREQY
v_call: TRBV7-3

cdr3_aa: ASTGLVTDTQY
v_call: TRBV6-1

cdr3_aa: ASSPNPGAGPEAF
v_call: TRBV18

cdr3_aa: ASSLGLDPDTQY
v_call: TRBV7-2

cdr3_aa: ASSRGRIGETQY
v_call: TRBV2

cdr3_aa: ASSLRNGGTY
v_call: TRBV28

cdr3_aa: ASSLANSYEQY
v_call: TRBV5-6

cdr3_aa: ASSFDFGYGYT
v_call: TRBV7-2

cdr3_aa: ASSPGIGPYEQY
v_call: TRBV7-2

cdr3_aa: ATSRDVRREETQY
v_call: TRBV15

cdr3_aa: ASSLAGSRYEQY
v_call: TRBV5-1

cdr3_aa: ASSERTSAYTDTQY
v_call: TRBV2

cdr3_aa: ASSVGTSVNEQF
v_call: TRBV9

cdr3_aa: ASSLAVLGGSNEQF
v_call: TRBV11-3

cdr3_aa: ASSLEPGGFEKLF
v_call: TRBV5-1